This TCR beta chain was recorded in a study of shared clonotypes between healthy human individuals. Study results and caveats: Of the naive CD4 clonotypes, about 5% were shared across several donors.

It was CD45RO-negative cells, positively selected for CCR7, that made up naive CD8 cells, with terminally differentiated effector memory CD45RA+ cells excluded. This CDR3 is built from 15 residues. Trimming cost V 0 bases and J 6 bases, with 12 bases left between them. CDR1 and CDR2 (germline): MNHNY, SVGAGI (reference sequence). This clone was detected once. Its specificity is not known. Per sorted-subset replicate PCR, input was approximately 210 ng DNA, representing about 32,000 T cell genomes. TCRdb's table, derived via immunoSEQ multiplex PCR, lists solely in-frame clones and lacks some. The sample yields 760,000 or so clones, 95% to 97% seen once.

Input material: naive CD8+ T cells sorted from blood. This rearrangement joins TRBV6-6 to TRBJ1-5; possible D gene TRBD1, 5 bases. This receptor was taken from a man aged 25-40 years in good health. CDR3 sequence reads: CASSYSSQGSQPQHF. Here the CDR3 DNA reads TGTGCCAGCAGTTACTCGAGCCAGGGCAGTCAGCCCCAGCATTTT.